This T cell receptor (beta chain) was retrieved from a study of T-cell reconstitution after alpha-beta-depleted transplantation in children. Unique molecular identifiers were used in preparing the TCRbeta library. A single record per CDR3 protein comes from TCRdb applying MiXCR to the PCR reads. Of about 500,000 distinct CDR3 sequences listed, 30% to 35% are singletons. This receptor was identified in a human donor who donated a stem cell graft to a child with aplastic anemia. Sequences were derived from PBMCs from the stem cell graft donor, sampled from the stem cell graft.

The CDR3 region has the DNA TGTGCCAGTAGTATATTCCGAGGACAGTTTGGCGGAGGGGATGAGCAGTTCTTC. Protein sequence: CASSIFRGQFGGGDEQFF. The V call is TRBV19, the J call TRBJ2-1, with D tentatively TRBD1 or TRBD2 (6 bases each). The CDR3 contains 18 residues. Germline lookup yields CDR1 LNHDA and CDR2 SQIVND (reference sequence). Trimming shortened V by 2 bases and J by 8 bases, and 25 bases separated the two germline ends.